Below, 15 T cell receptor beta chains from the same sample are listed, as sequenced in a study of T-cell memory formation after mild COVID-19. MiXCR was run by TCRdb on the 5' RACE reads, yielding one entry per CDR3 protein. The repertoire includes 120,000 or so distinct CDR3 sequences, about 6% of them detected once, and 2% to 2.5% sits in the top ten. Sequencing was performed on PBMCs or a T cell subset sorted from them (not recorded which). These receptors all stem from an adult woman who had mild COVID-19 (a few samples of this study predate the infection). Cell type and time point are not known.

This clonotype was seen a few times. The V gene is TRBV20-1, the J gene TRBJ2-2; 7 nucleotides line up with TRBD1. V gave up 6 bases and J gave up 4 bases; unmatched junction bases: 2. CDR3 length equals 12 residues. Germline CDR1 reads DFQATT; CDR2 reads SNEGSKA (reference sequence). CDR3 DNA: TGCAGTGCCGAGGGGGCCACCGGGGAGCTGTTTTTT. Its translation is CSAEGATGELFF.

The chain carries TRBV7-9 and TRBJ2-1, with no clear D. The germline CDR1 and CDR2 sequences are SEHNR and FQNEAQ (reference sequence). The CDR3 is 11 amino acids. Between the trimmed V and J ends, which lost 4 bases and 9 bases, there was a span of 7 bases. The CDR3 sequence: CASSSKGEQFF. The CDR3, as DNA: TGTGCCAGCAGCTCGAAGGGTGAGCAGTTCTTC. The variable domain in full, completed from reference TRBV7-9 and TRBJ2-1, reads DTGVSQNPRHKITKRGQNVTFRCDPISEHNRLYWYRQTLGQGPEFLTYFQNEAQLEKSRLLSDRFSAERPKGSFSTLEIQRTEQGDSAMYLCASSSKGEQFFGPGTRLTVL.

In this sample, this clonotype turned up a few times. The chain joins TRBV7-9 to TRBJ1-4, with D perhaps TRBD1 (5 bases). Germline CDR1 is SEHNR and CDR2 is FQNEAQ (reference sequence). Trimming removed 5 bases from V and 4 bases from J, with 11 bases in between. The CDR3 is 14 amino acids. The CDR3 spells CASSIGTYNEKLFF. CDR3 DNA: TGTGCCAGCAGCATCGGGACTTATAATGAAAAACTGTTTTTT.

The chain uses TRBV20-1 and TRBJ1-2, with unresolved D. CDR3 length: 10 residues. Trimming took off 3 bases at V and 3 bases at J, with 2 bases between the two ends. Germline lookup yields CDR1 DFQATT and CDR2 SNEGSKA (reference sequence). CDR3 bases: TGCAGTGCTAGTGACTATGGCTACACCTTC. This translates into CSASDYGYTF.

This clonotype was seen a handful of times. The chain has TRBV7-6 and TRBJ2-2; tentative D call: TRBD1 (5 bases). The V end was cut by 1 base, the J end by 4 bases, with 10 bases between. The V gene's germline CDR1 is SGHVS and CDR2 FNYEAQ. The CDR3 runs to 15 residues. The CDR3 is CASSLGRGSTGELFF. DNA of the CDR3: TGTGCCAGCAGCTTAGGAAGGGGCTCCACCGGGGAGCTGTTTTTT. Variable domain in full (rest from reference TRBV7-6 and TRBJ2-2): GAGVSQSPRYKVTKRGQDVALRCDPISGHVSLYWYRQALGQGPEFLTYFNYEAQQDKSGLPNDRFSAERPEGSISTLTIQRTEQRDSAMYRCASSLGRGSTGELFFGEGSRLTVL.

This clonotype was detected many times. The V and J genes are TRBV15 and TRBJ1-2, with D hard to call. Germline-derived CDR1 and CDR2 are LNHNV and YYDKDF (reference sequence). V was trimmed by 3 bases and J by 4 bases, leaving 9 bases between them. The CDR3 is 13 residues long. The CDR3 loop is CATSRDRFYGYTF. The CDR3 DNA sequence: TGTGCCACCAGCAGGGACCGATTCTATGGCTACACCTTC.

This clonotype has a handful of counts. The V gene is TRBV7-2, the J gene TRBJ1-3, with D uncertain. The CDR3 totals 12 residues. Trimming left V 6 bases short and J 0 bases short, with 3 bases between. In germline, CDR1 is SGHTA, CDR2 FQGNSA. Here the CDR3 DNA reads TGTGCCAGCAGAGACTCTGGAAACACCATATATTTT. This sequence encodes CASRDSGNTIYF.

In DNA form, the CDR3 reads TGTGCCAGCAGCTTAGGTCCAGGGGGGAGGACTGAAGCTTTCTTT. It translates to CASSLGPGGRTEAFF. The rearrangement uses TRBV7-9 and TRBJ1-1, with 7 bases matching TRBD1. The trim removed 1 base at V and 5 bases at J, leaving 7 bases unmatched. This CDR3 is built from 15 residues. Per the germline V gene, CDR1 is SEHNR and CDR2 is FQNEAQ (reference sequence).

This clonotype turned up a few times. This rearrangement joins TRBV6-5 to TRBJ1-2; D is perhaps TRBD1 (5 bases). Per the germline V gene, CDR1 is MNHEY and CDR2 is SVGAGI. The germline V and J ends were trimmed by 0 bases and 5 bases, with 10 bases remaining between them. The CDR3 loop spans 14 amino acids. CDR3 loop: CASSYSGEAYGYTF. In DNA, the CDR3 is TGTGCCAGCAGTTACTCAGGGGAGGCGTATGGCTACACCTTC.

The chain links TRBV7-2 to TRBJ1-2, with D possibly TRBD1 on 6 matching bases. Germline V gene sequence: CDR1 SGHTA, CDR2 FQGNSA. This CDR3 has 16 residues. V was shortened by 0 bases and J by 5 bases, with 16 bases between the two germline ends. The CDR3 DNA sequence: TGTGCCAGCAGCTTAGCGGGGGCAGGGGAGGGGTATGGCTACACCTTC. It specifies CASSLAGAGEGYGYTF.

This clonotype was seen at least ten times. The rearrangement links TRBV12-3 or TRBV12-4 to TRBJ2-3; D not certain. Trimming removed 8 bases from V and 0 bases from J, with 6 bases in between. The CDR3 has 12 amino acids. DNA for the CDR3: TGTGCCAGCCTCAGAAGCACAGATACGCAGTATTTT. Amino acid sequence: CASLRSTDTQYF.

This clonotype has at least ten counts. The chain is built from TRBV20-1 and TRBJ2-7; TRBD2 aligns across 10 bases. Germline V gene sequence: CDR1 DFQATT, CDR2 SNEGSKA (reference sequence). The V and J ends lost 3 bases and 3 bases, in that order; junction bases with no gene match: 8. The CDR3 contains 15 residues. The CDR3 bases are TGCAGTGCTAGGCCCGGGACTAGCGTAAACTACGAGCAGTACTTC. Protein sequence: CSARPGTSVNYEQYF.

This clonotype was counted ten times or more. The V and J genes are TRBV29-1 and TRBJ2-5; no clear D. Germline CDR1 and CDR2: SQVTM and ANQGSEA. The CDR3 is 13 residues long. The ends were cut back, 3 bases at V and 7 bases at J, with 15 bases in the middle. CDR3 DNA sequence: TGCAGCGTTGACAGCCCCTCTTCGGGGACCCAGTACTTC. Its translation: CSVDSPSSGTQYF. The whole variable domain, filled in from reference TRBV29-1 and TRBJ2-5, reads SAVISQKPSRDICQRGTSLTIQCQVDSQVTMMFWYRQQPGQSLTLIATANQGSEATYESGFVIDKFPISRPNLTFSTLTVSNMSPEDSSIYLCSVDSPSSGTQYFGPGTRLLVL.

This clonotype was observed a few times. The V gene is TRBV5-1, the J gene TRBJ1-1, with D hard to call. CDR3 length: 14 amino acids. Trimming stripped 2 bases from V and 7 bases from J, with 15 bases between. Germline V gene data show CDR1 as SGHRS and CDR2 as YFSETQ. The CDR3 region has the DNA TGCGCCAGCAGCTTAGACGGCACACAATTTGAAGCTTTCTTT. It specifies CASSLDGTQFEAFF. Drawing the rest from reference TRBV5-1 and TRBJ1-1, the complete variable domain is KAGVTQTPRYLIKTRGQQVTLSCSPISGHRSVSWYQQTPGQGLQFLFEYFSETQRNKGNFPGRFSGRQFSNSRSEMNVSTLELGDSALYLCASSLDGTQFEAFFGQGTRLTVV.

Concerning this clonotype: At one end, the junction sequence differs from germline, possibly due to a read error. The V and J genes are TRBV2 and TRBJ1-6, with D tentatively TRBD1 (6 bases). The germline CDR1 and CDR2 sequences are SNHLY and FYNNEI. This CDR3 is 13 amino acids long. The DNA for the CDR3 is TGTGCCAGCAGTGAAGGGACAGTCTCACCCATCCACTTT. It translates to CASSEGTVSPIHF. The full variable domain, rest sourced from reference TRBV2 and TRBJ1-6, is EPEVTQTPSHQVTQMGQEVILRCVPISNHLYFYWYRQILGQKVEFLVSFYNNEISEKSEIFDDQFSVERPDGSNFTLKIRSTKLEDSAMYFCASSEGTVSPIHFGNGTRLTVT.